This passage covers 7 T cell receptor beta chains from one sample sequenced in a study of blood T cell repertoires in COVID-19. The method was immunoSEQ multiplex PCR; TCRdb's version includes in-frame clones alone and lacks a portion of them. The sample holds 110,000 to 150,000 clones, about four fifths seen once. The sample comprised PBMCs or T cells enriched from blood (not recorded which). The source of these receptors is a young woman who had been exposed to COVID-19.

The chain employs TRBV18 and TRBJ1-2; no clear D gene. Trimming left V 2 bases short and J 5 bases short, with 15 bases between. CDR3 size: 15 residues. CDR1 and CDR2 from the germline V gene are KGHSH and LQKENI. For the CDR3, the DNA is TGTGCCAGCTCACCAGTGGCAGATTCCCTTTATGGCTACACCTTC. Translation: CASSPVADSLYGYTF. Using reference TRBV18 and TRBJ1-2 for the parts outside the CDR3, the full variable domain is NAGVMQNPRHLVRRRGQEARLRCSPMKGHSHVYWYRQLPEEGLKFMVYLQKENIIDESGMPKERFSAEFPKEGPSILRIQQVVRGDSAAYFCASSPVADSLYGYTFGSGTRLTVV.

Comment on this clone: A read error may be the cause here, since a much bigger clone is one base away. The chain combines TRBV19 with TRBJ2-1; 10 nucleotides line up with TRBD2. Trimming took 2 bases from V and 4 from J; bases not matched to a gene: 2. Germline CDR1 LNHDA, CDR2 SQIVND (reference sequence). This CDR3 has 15 amino acids. Here the CDR3 DNA reads TGTGCCAGTAGTATAACTAGCGGGGAGTACAATGAGCAGTTCTTC. Its translation: CASSITSGEYNEQFF.

The chain is built from TRBV6-1 and TRBJ1-4; 9 bases align to TRBD1. The CDR3 is 16 residues long. Germline V gives CDR1 MNHNS, CDR2 SASEGT. Losses at the gene ends were 1 base for V and 8 bases for J; bases not matched to a gene: 8. CDR3 in amino acids: CASSEEGGQGREKLFF. The CDR3 nucleotides read TGTGCCAGCAGTGAAGAAGGGGGACAGGGCAGAGAAAAACTGTTTTTT.

The chain recombines TRBV5-1 with TRBJ1-4; D perhaps matches TRBD1 (5 bases). Germline CDR1 and CDR2: SGHRS and YFSETQ. The CDR3 totals 15 residues. V was clipped by 0 bases and J by 0 bases, with 6 bases between them. The CDR3 nucleotides are TGCGCCAGCAGCTTGGTAGGGGCAACTAATGAAAAACTGTTTTTT. This translates into CASSLVGATNEKLFF.

The chain employs TRBV10-3 and TRBJ1-2; no clear D gene. This CDR3 is 13 amino acids long. V lost 5 bases and J 8 bases, leaving 15 bases between the germline ends. CDR1 is ENHRY and CDR2 is SYGVKD in the germline V gene. CDR3 coding DNA: TGTGCCATCAGTAAGGGTCAGGCGGGCGGCTACACCTTC. This encodes CAISKGQAGGYTF.

The rearrangement links TRBV5-1 to TRBJ2-5; tentatively, D is TRBD1 (6 bases). V lost 0 bases and J 4 bases, leaving 13 bases between the germline ends. The germline V gene has CDR1 SGHRS and CDR2 YFSETQ. This CDR3 is 15 amino acids long. The CDR3 is CASSLAGTFGETQYF. The CDR3 DNA reads TGCGCCAGCAGCTTGGCCGGGACATTTGGAGAGACCCAGTACTTC. Together with reference TRBV5-1 and TRBJ2-5, the CDR3 gives the full variable domain: KAGVTQTPRYLIKTRGQQVTLSCSPISGHRSVSWYQQTPGQGLQFLFEYFSETQRNKGNFPGRFSGRQFSNSRSEMNVSTLELGDSALYLCASSLAGTFGETQYFGPGTRLLVL.

This clone was found once. The chain recombines TRBV30 with TRBJ1-6; TRBD1 matches 9 bases. Trimming at V came to 4 bases and at J to 7 bases, leaving 8 bases not matched to a gene. The CDR3 loop spans 15 amino acids. Germline loops: CDR1 GTSNPN, CDR2 SVGIG (reference sequence). The DNA of the CDR3 is TGTGCCTGGACCAGGGACAGGGCGGGGAATTCACCCCTCCACTTT. This sequence encodes CAWTRDRAGNSPLHF.